This T cell receptor beta chain was recovered during a study of blood T cell repertoires in COVID-19. Study context: COVID-19 samples, acute and convalescent, were from the United States, Italy and Spain. The cDNA or gDNA used as material had been derived from T cells, B-cell-depleted T cells, or PBMCs.

During active infection, Seattle patients enrolled and were then monitored through disease. A single count supports this clone. Original methodology: Estimates of nucleated cell counts were drawn from the amplification of reference gene primers. The table came from immunoSEQ multiplex PCR; TCRdb's copy has only in-frame clones and leaves some out. V, J and clone size derive from that table, while D and trimming were established from the DNA sequence. The table includes approximately 46,000 clones, approximately 81% detected once. This clonotype originated in a woman aged 80 or older with COVID-19, enrolled during active disease. Sequenced input: peripheral blood.

CDR3: CASSFDGATAYGYTF. For the CDR3, the DNA is TGTGCCAGCAGCTTCGATGGGGCAACCGCCTATGGCTACACCTTC. The chain links TRBV7-9 to TRBJ1-2; a possible D gene is TRBD1 (5 bases). V lost 3 bases, J lost 4 bases, and 15 bases lay in between. The CDR3 has 15 residues. Germline loops: CDR1 SEHNR, CDR2 FQNEAQ (reference sequence).